This TCR beta chain was recovered during a study of cytomegalovirus exposure and HLA in healthy donors (dated by TCRdb to about 2017). Background on the whole study: An earlier analysis of roughly 500 of the donors reported 250 to 350 Gb of sequence data and around 100 million unique TCR beta sequences obtained from approximately 180 million T cells. Class I and class II HLA loci were covered by the typing at four-digit resolution. A separate validation cohort of roughly 130 different subjects was used in addition to the roughly 640-subject first cohort. Of the roughly 400 genotyped donors, approximately 80% were placed in the genetic ancestry cluster associated with self-reported Caucasian donors. The study aimed to test whether signatures of past pathogen exposure could be identified by cataloging public T cell receptors. In an earlier analysis of about 590 of the donors, high-throughput TCR beta sequencing was used to judge whether each TCR beta V gene segment behaved as functional or pseudogenic. An early release covering 550 to 650 HLA-typed donors comprised about 290 gigabases of sequencing data and about 90 million unique TCR sequences. A later genetic analysis used genome-wide SNP genotypes for about 55% of the 666 donors, treating that subset as a discovery cohort. A later analysis re-analyzed previously published TCR beta repertoires from roughly 600 donors and added high-resolution HLA genotyping to study TCR occurrence patterns. All discovery cohort repertoires had been generated using a single sequencing platform. Among 300 to 500 genotyped donors of the cohort, an average of about 240,000 unique TCR beta nucleotide sequences was sequenced per donor, of which 15% to 20% were non-productive. Donor age, sex, ethnicity and CMV serostatus were compiled alongside the repertoire data. A handful of DR-DQ haplotypes were handled as single units for association and clustering because linkage in the cohort was strong. Typing coverage differed by locus: A, B, C, DRB1 and DQB1 were typed in about 620-640 donors, DQA1 in about 550, DPA1 in 600 to 610, and DPB1 in approximately 450. Rather than drawing on any new phenotypic data, the later analysis identified candidate immune exposures from TCR beta sequences and the way those sequences occurred across donors. The T cell repertoires of 670 or so subjects were profiled by immunosequencing and related to cytomegalovirus serostatus. High-throughput TCR immunosequencing, statistical association of individual TCRs with disease status, and machine learning were combined to predict cytomegalovirus infection status.

Library construction relied on the immunoSEQ multiplex PCR assay. A mixture of 60 forward primers for TCR Vbeta segments and 13 reverse primers for TCR Jbeta segments was used in the multiplex PCR. The CDR3 region of rearranged TCR beta genes was amplified from genomic DNA by a multiplex PCR assay. On the Illumina HiSeq System, the amplified TCR beta libraries were sequenced as 87-base-pair reads. On the study's bioinformatics: Across the 600 to 700 repertoires, a later analysis counted tens of millions of unique TCR beta chains, 9.5 million to 13 million of which were shared by at least two donors. A nearest-neighbor algorithm error-corrected the raw reads and collapsed the reads into unique sequences, merging closely related sequences to remove PCR and sequencing errors. Alignment of CDR3 sequences to IMGT reference sequences was used to assign V, D and J gene segments. For a sequence to be retained, a match of at least six nucleotides to both a V gene segment and a J gene segment was required. Rearrangements were classified as productive when the CDR3 lacked stop codons and remained in frame with V and J, and all other rearrangements were classified as non-productive. CDR3 was defined according to IMGT convention as the region running from the second conserved V-encoded cysteine to the conserved J-encoded phenylalanine. Sequences without an unambiguous match to a single V gene segment were excluded from the earlier analysis of about 630 of the donors. In an earlier analysis of 587 of the donors, a V segment was called functional when productive rearrangements were above 56.7%, and segregating when the standard deviation between donors exceeded 5%. A statistical classification framework was built to diagnose cytomegalovirus status from the catalog of TCR beta chain sequences. In a later analysis, V and J genes were assigned by comparing TCR nucleotide sequences against IMGT/GENE-DB human TR gene sequences. The TCRdist pipeline was used in a later analysis to assign CDR3 sequences and most-parsimonious VDJ recombination scenarios. In a later analysis, each TCR beta chain was defined by its CDR3 amino acid sequence together with its V-gene family, and reads without a unique V-gene family were excluded. As a way to deal with suspected cross-contamination and a sequencing artifact, a later analysis dropped 450 to 600 nucleotide sequences that were highly shared and had low generation probability. A later analysis calculated a clonal expansion index for each public chain from normalized within-repertoire ranks of inferred template counts. A later analysis computed generation probabilities with a VDJ recombination model fitted to out-of-frame rearrangements, and checked the results against IGoR. A later analysis scored TCR-TCR, TCR-HLA and TCR-CMV co-occurrence with hypergeometric tests, applying a repertoire-size bias correction to TCR pairs. A later analysis estimated false discovery rates by permuting HLA or CMV assignments 20 times. In a later analysis, co-occurring TCRs were grouped using DBSCAN, and TCRdist sequence similarity was added for clustering within HLA-allele-positive subsets. Repertoires with fewer than 30,000 or more than 120,000 public chains, plus five repertoires with anomalous nucleotide sharing, were excluded from co-occurrence clustering. TCRdb mirrors the immuneACCESS table, restricted to in-frame sequences. Some clones are absent from its copies; in checked studies, under half trace to an unresolved V gene, and the reason for the others is unknown. The V and J calls and clone size are taken from that table; D and trimming were inferred from the DNA. For this sample the table gives 90,000 to 140,000 clones, of which about 78% were detected only once. Clones ranked in the top ten supply 1.3% of the sample.

The cohort comprised 670 or so healthy bone marrow donors. At the time of sampling, all cohort members were nominally healthy, though unrecorded immune exposures were likely present. The donor was CMV seronegative and was included in the group of 352 seronegative cohort members. A peripheral blood sample was collected from each donor, and TCR beta sequencing was performed on peripheral blood mononuclear cells. The Qiagen DNeasy Blood Extraction Kit was used to extract genomic DNA from the blood cell samples. Trimming removed 4 bases from V and 10 bases from J; the gene matches leave 8 bases unexplained. The CDR3 starts with the cysteine, ends with the phenylalanine, and has 14 residues. Only the CDR3 region is kept as DNA, spanning 42 bases read in frame from base 1. CDR1 and CDR2 (LNHDA, SQIVND) derive from the germline V gene (reference sequence). Only a few counts were recorded for this clone. It has no known antigen specificity. No much larger clone exists at a distance of one base, and base qualities are not known.

Here is what the overall study found, with its caveats: Compared with the roughly 670-donor mean, donors in an Asian-associated ancestry cluster had fewer N-insertions in productive TCRs, according to a later genetic analysis. In a later analysis, HLA-associated TCR beta chains showed more clonal expansion and lower generation probabilities than non-associated chains that were equally common. The cohort was sequenced for TCR beta chains only, and without alpha or paired-chain data the features that could be detected were limited. According to a later analysis, most CMV-associated TCR beta chains appeared to be HLA-restricted, and the HLA associations seemed to be driven largely by CMV exposure. A later analysis reported that several top co-occurrence clusters appeared linked to parvovirus B19, influenza, CMV and Epstein-Barr virus. The study gave a list of roughly 150 TCR beta chains associated with cytomegalovirus. A few of the identified cytomegalovirus-associated TCR beta chains were confirmed in vitro to be specific for cytomegalovirus antigens. According to a later analysis, TCR association rates differed among HLA loci, with DRB1 alleles showing the most associated TCRs and HLA-C alleles showing the fewest. The authors suggested that the approach could potentially be extended to other disease states and immunological phenotypes. Because counts were too low, approximately 18 rarely observed V segments, including chromosome 9 orphons, were excluded from the earlier analysis of under 650 of the donors. For the cohort, immune exposure information was limited to CMV serostatus. Because HLA typing was unavailable for some donors at each locus, only the typed subset was used in association tests. In an earlier analysis of about 600 of the donors, most TCR beta V segments appeared in productive rearrangements about 87% or about 30% of the time, broadly matching IMGT annotations. A later genetic analysis associated a missense DCLRE1C variant with V-gene and J-gene trimming of TCR beta chains, and an independent cohort replicated the association. While some public TCRs were present in many individuals, most TCR sequences turned up only very rarely across donors. A further reported finding was that TCR beta sequences accurately predicted the HLA-A and HLA-B alleles for most subjects in the first cohort. At a false discovery rate of 0.05, a later analysis linked some 18,000 TCR beta sequences to specific HLA alleles. When HLA alleles, especially DR and DQ, strongly co-occurred, TCR associations were difficult to assign to individual alleles. Correlated functional status among segregating V segments might be attributable to linkage disequilibrium, but an unknown experimental factor could not be ruled out. The sequencing pipeline was judged likely to have produced a cluster of highly shared sequence variants as a technical artifact. Because the 87-base-pair reads could not distinguish some IMGT-functional V segments, including TRBV6-2 and TRBV6-3, those segments were excluded. Presence/absence analyses assumed roughly uniform sequencing depth across donors, an assumption that may not hold. The classifier was reported to diagnose cytomegalovirus status with high specificity and sensitivity in both the original and validation cohorts.

In this chain, TRBV19 is recombined with TRBJ2-1, and 9 bases in between align with TRBD1. Sequencing was done on a sample of PBMCs. This receptor was identified in a man aged 25 to 45 in good health and CMV-seronegative. CDR3 loop: CASSRDRAGWEQFF. Here is the DNA: TGTGCCAGTAGTAGGGACAGGGCTGGTTGGGAGCAGTTCTTC. Supplemented by the reference TRBV19 and TRBJ2-1 proteins around the CDR3, the complete variable domain is DGGITQSPKYLFRKEGQNVTLSCEQNLNHDAMYWYRQDPGQGLRLIYYSQIVNDFQKGDIAEGYSVSREKKESFPLTVTSAQKNPTAFYLCASSRDRAGWEQFFGPGTRLTVL.